The TCR beta chain under discussion was sequenced for a study of CDR3 diversity in severe acne (dated by TCRdb to between 2017 and 2020). The CDR3 goes from the cysteine to the phenylalanine over 16 residues. Just the 48-base CDR3 DNA is kept, in frame starting at base 1. V ends up 5 bases short and J 7 bases short, with an unmatched junction base count of 6. CDR1 and CDR2 are drawn from the germline V gene: ENHRY, SYGVKD. On this clonotype itself: Its specific antigen is unknown. No much larger clone is present one base from it, and per-base qualities are unavailable.

The library was prepared using PCR. Sequencing was performed on an Illumina HiSeq 2000. The public sequencing data were trimmed at Q25 with fastp and processed into clonotypes with MiXCR by TCRdb, which kept only in-frame beta chains. Identical CDR3 protein sequences are pooled into one entry, listed with their most common genes and DNA. This sample gives 65,000 to 95,000 distinct CDR3 sequences in total; roughly 51% of them show up just once. The ten top clones hold 13% to 15% of the sample. This TCR was sampled from a male donor in good health, without acne. Specimen: blood. The receptor chain draws on TRBV10-3 and TRBJ2-1, and TRBD2 matches 15 of the central bases. The base sequence is TGTGCCATCAGTCCCGGACTAGCGGGGGGGCAAAATGAGCAGTTCTTC. This gives the protein CAISPGLAGGQNEQFF.